These 31 T cell receptor beta chains originate from one sample sequenced in a study of blood T cell repertoires in COVID-19. Using immunoSEQ multiplex PCR, the repertoire was profiled, and TCRdb retains in-frame clones only, with some absent. This sample has roughly 190,000 clones, with around 89% found just once. Sequencing input: peripheral blood. These TCRs come from a human donor in a cohort sampled during active COVID-19.

V is TRBV28 and J is TRBJ2-1; the match to TRBD1 covers 9 bases. The germline gives CDR1 MDHEN, CDR2 SYDVKM. With 3 bases clipped from V and 6 bases from J, the junction kept 6 bases outside the gene matches. The CDR3 spans 15 residues. Here the CDR3 DNA reads TGTGCCAGCAGTTTCAGACCGGGACAGGGCAATGAGCAGTTCTTC. Translation gives CASSFRPGQGNEQFF.

The genes are TRBV15 and TRBJ1-5, with unresolved D. V lost 1 base to trimming and J lost 3 bases, with 7 bases between them. The CDR3 is 14 amino acids. In germline, CDR1 is LNHNV, CDR2 YYDKDF (reference sequence). CDR3 residues: CATSRGTHNQPQHF. The CDR3 coding sequence is TGTGCCACCAGCAGAGGAACACACAATCAGCCCCAGCATTTT.

This clone was recorded a few times. The genes are TRBV5-4 and TRBJ2-7; perhaps TRBD2 as D (6 bases). Germline V gene data show CDR1 as SGHNT and CDR2 as YYREEE (reference sequence). The V gene lost 0 bases and the J gene lost 1 base, with 8 bases spanning the gap. The CDR3 totals 14 residues. For the CDR3, the DNA is TGTGCCAGCAGCTTGGTCGGGGGATCCTACGAGCAGTACTTC. Protein product: CASSLVGGSYEQYF. The full variable domain, in which reference TRBV5-4 and TRBJ2-7 provide the parts outside the CDR3, is ETGVTQSPTHLIKTRGQQVTLRCSSQSGHNTVSWYQQALGQGPQFIFQYYREEENGRGNFPPRFSGLQFPNYSSELNVNALELDDSALYLCASSLVGGSYEQYFGPGTRLTVT.

The gene calls are TRBV2 and TRBJ2-5, with TRBD1 identical over 8 bases. This CDR3 has 15 amino acids. Losses at the gene ends were 6 bases for V and 7 bases for J; bases not matched to a gene: 13. CDR1 is SNHLY, CDR2 FYNNEI, per germline. DNA of the CDR3: TGTGCCAGCAGCGCAGCGGCAGGGGGCCGAGGGACCCAGTACTTC. It yields the protein CASSAAAGGRGTQYF.

V gene TRBV10-1 combines with J gene TRBJ2-1; 7 bases are shared with TRBD2. The trim removed 5 bases at V and 2 bases at J, leaving 6 bases unmatched. Germline CDR1 WNHNN, CDR2 SYGVQD (reference sequence). The CDR3 covers 15 residues. The CDR3 loop reads CASSSERDPYNEQFF. The CDR3 DNA sequence: TGCGCCAGCAGTTCAGAGCGGGATCCCTACAATGAGCAGTTCTTC.

The rearrangement uses TRBV19 and TRBJ2-5, with D unresolved. The germline V gene has CDR1 LNHDA and CDR2 SQIVND (reference sequence). The CDR3 extends over 14 amino acids. The V end lost 7 bases, the J end lost 2 bases, and 14 bases lay between the germline ends. The chain's CDR3 is CASIVAKVQETQYF. The CDR3 nucleotides are TGTGCCAGTATCGTTGCGAAAGTTCAAGAGACCCAGTACTTC.

The chain links TRBV19 to TRBJ1-5; no clear D. This CDR3 is built from 16 residues. Deletions cut 4 bases from V and 5 bases from J, with 18 bases between. Per germline, CDR1 LNHDA and CDR2 SQIVND (reference sequence). CDR3 DNA: TGTGCCAGTAGTAGAGGGTTAGGGTCGAAATATCAGCCCCAGCATTTT. It specifies CASSRGLGSKYQPQHF. The variable domain in full, with the rest retrieved from reference TRBV19 and TRBJ1-5, is DGGITQSPKYLFRKEGQNVTLSCEQNLNHDAMYWYRQDPGQGLRLIYYSQIVNDFQKGDIAEGYSVSREKKESFPLTVTSAQKNPTAFYLCASSRGLGSKYQPQHFGDGTRLSIL.

The genes are TRBV4-1 and TRBJ1-4, with a tentative D call TRBD1 (6 bases). Germline CDR1 MGHRA, CDR2 YSYEKL. V lost 3 bases and J lost 11, with 22 bases in between. There are 16 residues in the CDR3. DNA of the CDR3: TGCGCCAGCAGCCAGATACTACAGGGCGATAAGGGGAAACTGTTTTTT. This sequence encodes CASSQILQGDKGKLFF.

J is TRBJ2-2 and V is TRBV2; the match to TRBD1 covers 7 bases. J was trimmed by 4 bases and V by 8 bases; bases with no gene match: 10. The CDR3 runs 15 residues. Germline lookup yields CDR1 SNHLY and CDR2 FYNNEI. For the CDR3, the DNA is TGTGCCAGCTGCCTTGACAGGGTTGGCACCGGGGAGCTGTTTTTT. Protein product: CASCLDRVGTGELFF.

The chain is built from TRBV6-5 and TRBJ1-2, with 9 bases that match TRBD1. Looked up from germline, CDR1 is MNHEY and CDR2 is SVGAGI. J gave up 7 bases and V 6 bases, and 9 bases lay outside the gene matches. The CDR3 totals 14 residues. The CDR3 region has the DNA TGTGCCAGCAGAACTCAAACAGGGGGCATTGGCTACACCTTC. This encodes CASRTQTGGIGYTF.

The chain is built from TRBV6-5 and TRBJ2-6; no clear D. V shed 7 bases and J shed 4 bases, with 14 bases lying between them. The germline gives CDR1 MNHEY, CDR2 SVGAGI. The CDR3 spans 15 residues. The CDR3 DNA follows: TGTGCCAGCACGGTCAGGTACACCGGGGCCAACGTCCTGACTTTC. Amino acids: CASTVRYTGANVLTF.

The chain joins TRBV4-3 to TRBJ1-2; D unclear. V lost 1 base and J lost 1, with 7 bases in between. Germline loops: CDR1 LGHNA, CDR2 YSLEER. CDR3 length: 14 amino acids. The CDR3 is CASSQAGFNYGYTF. The CDR3 DNA is TGCGCCAGCAGCCAAGCGGGTTTTAACTATGGCTACACCTTC.

This clone was picked up a small number of times. The chain links TRBV27 to TRBJ2-2; TRBD1 is a possible D gene (5 bases). This CDR3 comprises 14 residues. Deletions cut 6 bases from V and 4 bases from J, with 12 bases between. CDR1 and CDR2 from the germline V gene are MNHEY and SMNVEV (reference sequence). CDR3 bases: TGTGCCAGCAGCCTGGGGCTCAGCACCGGGGAGCTGTTTTTT. Translation: CASSLGLSTGELFF.

The chain couples TRBV5-1 to TRBJ2-5, with D perhaps matching TRBD2 (5 bases). This CDR3 is built from 14 residues. CDR1 SGHRS and CDR2 YFSETQ come from the germline V gene. Trimming removed 4 bases at V and 1 base at J, with 11 bases between. CDR3 nucleotides: TGCGCCAGCAGCCCAAGGACTTTCCAAGAGACCCAGTACTTC. It codes for CASSPRTFQETQYF. Looking up the rest from reference TRBV5-1 and TRBJ2-5 gives the full variable domain: KAGVTQTPRYLIKTRGQQVTLSCSPISGHRSVSWYQQTPGQGLQFLFEYFSETQRNKGNFPGRFSGRQFSNSRSEMNVSTLELGDSALYLCASSPRTFQETQYFGPGTRLLVL.

The V call is TRBV18, the J call TRBJ2-6; TRBD1 agrees at 9 bases. Per the germline V gene, CDR1 is KGHSH and CDR2 is LQKENI. V lost 4 bases and J lost 0; bases outside the gene matches: 10. The CDR3 runs 19 residues. The CDR3 sequence is CASSLLPGQGNSGANVLTF. The CDR3 coding sequence is TGTGCCAGCTCACTGTTGCCGGGACAGGGAAACTCTGGGGCCAACGTCCTGACTTTC.

This chain uses TRBV19 with TRBJ2-7, with TRBD2 matching 7 bases. The length of the CDR3 is 18 residues. V lost 5 bases to trimming and J lost 2 bases; unmatched junction nucleotides: 18. Germline CDR1 LNHDA, CDR2 SQIVND (reference sequence). This CDR3 is CASSSAAWGGLFPYEQYF. The CDR3 DNA follows: TGTGCCAGTAGTTCGGCGGCCTGGGGGGGATTGTTCCCCTACGAGCAGTACTTC.

The chain links TRBV19 to TRBJ2-3; 7 bases fit TRBD1. J was trimmed by 0 bases and V by 5 bases; bases with no gene match: 5. Germline V gene data show CDR1 as LNHDA and CDR2 as SQIVND (reference sequence). The CDR3 runs 15 residues. The CDR3 sequence: CASSPDRTSTDTQYF. Written as DNA, the CDR3 is TGTGCCAGTAGTCCGGACAGGACTAGCACAGATACGCAGTATTTT.

The chain combines TRBV7-9 with TRBJ2-3, with unresolved D. CDR1 is SEHNR, CDR2 FQNEAQ, per germline (reference sequence). The CDR3 totals 16 residues. V lost 1 base and J 2 bases, leaving 13 bases between the germline ends. The CDR3 DNA reads TGTGCCAGCAGCTTAGGATCTGCGGAGAACACAGATACGCAGTATTTT. Protein product: CASSLGSAENTDTQYF. The full variable domain, completed using reference TRBV7-9 and TRBJ2-3, is DTGVSQNPRHKITKRGQNVTFRCDPISEHNRLYWYRQTLGQGPEFLTYFQNEAQLEKSRLLSDRFSAERPKGSFSTLEIQRTEQGDSAMYLCASSLGSAENTDTQYFGPGTRLTVL.

This chain links TRBV11-2 with TRBJ2-4; TRBD1 might be the D (5 bases). Germline V gives CDR1 SGHAT, CDR2 FQNNGV. The CDR3 is 14 residues long. V lost 2 bases and J 7 bases, leaving 12 bases between the germline ends. As DNA, the CDR3 is TGTGCCAGCAGCTTAACAGGAGTATGGAACATTCAGTACTTC. Its translation is CASSLTGVWNIQYF.

Here the CDR3 DNA reads TGTGCCAGCAGGTCACAGGGACCCCCTGAAGCTTTCTTT. Its translation: CASRSQGPPEAFF. V gene TRBV12-3 or TRBV12-4 combines with J gene TRBJ1-1, with D possibly being TRBD1 (6 bases). The CDR3 sequence is 13 residues long. Trimming removed 6 bases from V and 6 bases from J, with 14 bases in between.

This clone was counted a single time. J is TRBJ2-1 and V is TRBV18; possible D gene TRBD1, 5 bases. The CDR3 totals 19 residues. V gave up 0 bases and J gave up 8 bases, with 26 bases separating them. Germline V lookup: CDR1 KGHSH, CDR2 LQKENI. As DNA, the CDR3 is TGTGCCAGCTCACCACCGATGCGGTCAGGGTGGGTGGGTAGAGATGAGCAGTTCTTC. Residues: CASSPPMRSGWVGRDEQFF.

As DNA, the CDR3 is TGTGCCAGCAGCTTGAGAGAGAACACTGAAGCTTTCTTT. This codes for CASSLRENTEAFF. The chain combines TRBV5-4 with TRBJ1-1; no clear D. The CDR3 sequence is 13 residues long. Germline CDR1 reads SGHNT; CDR2 reads YYREEE (reference sequence). The germline V and J ends were trimmed by 1 base and 1 base, with 5 bases remaining between them.

This clone appeared once. The chain joins TRBV5-6 to TRBJ1-2, with D maybe TRBD1 (6 bases). CDR1 SGHDT and CDR2 YYEEEE come from the germline V gene. V shed 4 bases and J shed 4 bases, with 8 bases lying between them. The CDR3 has 12 residues. CDR3 protein: CASSPDSYGYTF. The CDR3, as DNA: TGTGCCAGCAGCCCGGACAGCTATGGCTACACCTTC.

This rearrangement joins TRBV2 to TRBJ1-1; D perhaps matches TRBD1 (6 bases). Per the germline V gene, CDR1 is SNHLY and CDR2 is FYNNEI. Trimming took 7 bases from V and 4 from J, leaving 16 bases between them. This CDR3 comprises 14 residues. The CDR3 sequence is CASTLPGDSTEAFF. CDR3 DNA: TGTGCCAGCACCCTCCCAGGGGATAGCACTGAAGCTTTCTTT.

The J gene is TRBJ2-7, the V gene TRBV5-4, with 7 bases aligning to TRBD2. Germline V gene sequence: CDR1 SGHNT, CDR2 YYREEE (reference sequence). J was trimmed by 3 bases and V by 1 base; bases with no gene match: 16. The CDR3 is 18 amino acids. This CDR3 reads CASSLLVARRGGNYEQYF. In nucleotides, the CDR3 is TGTGCCAGCAGCTTGTTGGTCGCTAGGCGGGGAGGGAACTACGAGCAGTACTTC. Full variable domain (remainder filled in from reference TRBV5-4 and TRBJ2-7): ETGVTQSPTHLIKTRGQQVTLRCSSQSGHNTVSWYQQALGQGPQFIFQYYREEENGRGNFPPRFSGLQFPNYSSELNVNALELDDSALYLCASSLLVARRGGNYEQYFGPGTRLTVT.

V and J are TRBV3-1 (or the pseudogene TRBV3-2) and TRBJ2-5; the match to TRBD2 covers 9 bases. CDR1 and CDR2 from the germline V gene are LGHDT and YNNKEL (reference sequence). Losses at the gene ends were 3 bases for V and 0 bases for J; bases not matched to a gene: 5. The CDR3 contains 16 residues. In nucleotides, the CDR3 is TGTGCCAGCAGCCATGTAGCGGGGGTTTACCAAGAGACCCAGTACTTC. Protein: CASSHVAGVYQETQYF.

This sequence joins TRBV28 and TRBJ1-2; 8 nucleotides agree with TRBD1. Looked up from germline, CDR1 is MDHEN and CDR2 is SYDVKM. The CDR3 runs to 14 residues. Trimming took 3 bases from V and 3 from J; bases not matched to a gene: 3. CDR3 bases: TGTGCCAGCAGTTTTCAGGGGGCAGACTATGGCTACACCTTC. Translation gives CASSFQGADYGYTF.

The rearrangement joins TRBV30 to TRBJ1-4; 8 nucleotides line up with TRBD1. The germline CDR1 and CDR2 sequences are GTSNPN and SVGIG (reference sequence). V shed 2 bases, J shed 5 bases, and the junction held 7 bases outside the gene matches. This CDR3 has 15 amino acids. CDR3 amino acids: CAWSQGQAMNEKLFF. The CDR3 DNA follows: TGTGCCTGGAGTCAGGGACAGGCAATGAATGAAAAACTGTTTTTT. Full variable domain (remainder filled in from reference TRBV30 and TRBJ1-4): SQTIHQWPATLVQPVGSPLSLECTVEGTSNPNLYWYRQAAGRGLQLLFYSVGIGQISSEVPQNLSASRPQDRQFILSSKKLLLSDSGFYLCAWSQGQAMNEKLFFGSGTQLSVL.

The chain is built from TRBV9 and TRBJ2-3; 9 bases align to TRBD2. Per the germline V gene, CDR1 is SGDLS and CDR2 is YYNGEE. This CDR3 is built from 16 residues. Trimming cost V 3 bases and J 2 bases; bases outside gene matches: 7. CDR3 sequence: CASSAIAGEITDTQYF. In DNA, the CDR3 is TGTGCCAGCAGCGCTATAGCGGGGGAGATCACAGATACGCAGTATTTT.

This clone was observed a few times. The rearrangement uses TRBV11-2 and TRBJ2-4, with 7 bases fitting TRBD2. J was trimmed by 6 bases and V by 5 bases; bases with no gene match: 7. There are 14 residues in the CDR3. Germline V gene data show CDR1 as SGHAT and CDR2 as FQNNGV. The CDR3 region is CASSPGLAVNIQYF. The CDR3 DNA follows: TGTGCCAGCAGCCCCGGGCTAGCGGTAAACATTCAGTACTTC.

The chain links TRBV6-2 or TRBV6-3 to TRBJ2-1, with 7 bases lining up with TRBD1. CDR3 length: 16 residues. In germline, CDR1 is MNHEY, CDR2 SVGEGT. Unmatched junction bases numbered 8, after V lost 6 bases and J lost 0 bases. Written as DNA, the CDR3 is TGTGCCAGCAGCAAGAAGGGACAGATCTCCTACAATGAGCAGTTCTTC. It encodes CASSKKGQISYNEQFF.